This entry features one T cell receptor beta chain sequence. This entry comes from a study of blood T cell repertoires in COVID-19. Looking at the study overall: Acute-phase and convalescent COVID-19 samples originated in the United States, Italy and Spain. From T cells, B-cell-depleted T cells, or PBMCs came the material, which was cDNA or gDNA.

The CDR3 loop spans 12 amino acids. The junction had 3 bases not matched to a gene; V was cut back by 7 bases and J by 3 bases. Germline CDR1 is SQVTM and CDR2 is ANQGSEA. In the original analysis: Quantification of nucleated cells was approximated via reference gene primer amplification. The data were produced by immunoSEQ multiplex PCR, yet TCRdb's version contains in-frame clones alone and is incomplete. V and J calls and clone size are copied from that table; D and trimming were computed from the DNA. The sample yields 20,000 to 25,000 clones, roughly nine tenths seen once. The sequence was collected from an older man with acute or convalescent COVID-19. V usage is TRBV29-1 and J usage is TRBJ2-7, with 10 nucleotides matching TRBD1. Sequencing input: peripheral blood. The DNA for the CDR3 is TGCAGCGGACAGGGGGCTGACTACGAGCAGTACTTC. Protein sequence: CSGQGADYEQYF.